The entry below gives a single T cell receptor (beta chain) sequence along with its context. The antigen is unknown. Through template switching, UMIs that included a 6-nucleotide sample barcode were added. TCRdb reprocessed the 5' RACE reads; each CDR3 protein has one entry and no DNA is given. The data include roughly 150,000 distinct CDR3 sequences; the top ten clones carry 1.2%. The sample is drawn from a study of monozygotic twins with inflammatory bowel disease. Study-wide findings and caveats: What may have added variability to patient repertoires is that immunosuppressive treatments differed. A single strong IBD-associated signal or clonotype was not supported by the findings. Fewer shared clonotypes with others were found in IBD patients than in healthy twins, especially with disease activity.

This CDR3 comprises 14 residues. The chain links TRBV12-3 or TRBV12-4 to TRBJ1-5; TCRdb gives TRBD1 as the D gene, but with no DNA this cannot be confirmed. This clonotype originated in a human donor with ulcerative colitis or Crohn's disease, or a healthy co-twin of an affected twin (not recorded which). Sequencing was carried out using blood. The CDR3 sequence: CACRKTGSDQPQHF.